This T cell receptor (beta chain) was recorded in a study of blood T cell repertoires in COVID-19. Study information: Nucleic acid was either cDNA or gDNA, and it came from T cells, B-cell-depleted T cells, or PBMCs.

V lost 1 base, J lost 1 base, and 1 base stayed unmatched. CDR1 and CDR2 from the germline V gene are SGHTA and FQGNSA. The CDR3 is 15 residues long. In the authors' methods: Amplification of reference gene primers was used by the study to estimate nucleated cell counts. Sequencing was performed with immunoSEQ multiplex PCR; in TCRdb, only in-frame clones are kept and a portion is missing. The V and J calls and clone size come from that table; D and trimming were worked out from the DNA. The table has around 260,000 clones, approximately 86% seen once; the top ten hold around 10%. The rearrangement uses TRBV7-2 and TRBJ1-1, with 9 bases that match TRBD1. The specimen sequenced was peripheral blood. This TCR was recovered from a man in his forties or fifties who had recovered from COVID-19. CDR3 bases: TGTGCCAGCAGCTTAGGGGGACAGGGGAACACTGAAGCTTTCTTT. Its protein is CASSLGGQGNTEAFF.